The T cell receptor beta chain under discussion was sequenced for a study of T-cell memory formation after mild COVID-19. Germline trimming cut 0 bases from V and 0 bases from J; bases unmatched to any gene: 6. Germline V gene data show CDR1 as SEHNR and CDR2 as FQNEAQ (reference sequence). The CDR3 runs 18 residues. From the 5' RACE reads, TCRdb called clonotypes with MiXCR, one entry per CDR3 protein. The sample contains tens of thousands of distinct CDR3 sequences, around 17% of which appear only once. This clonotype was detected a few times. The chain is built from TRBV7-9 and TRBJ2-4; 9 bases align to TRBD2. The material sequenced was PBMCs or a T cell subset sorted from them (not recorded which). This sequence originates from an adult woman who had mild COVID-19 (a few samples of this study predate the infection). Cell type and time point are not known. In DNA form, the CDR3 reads TGTGCCAGCAGCTTAGCGTTGGTAGCGGGGGTAGCCAAAAACATTCAGTACTTC. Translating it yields CASSLALVAGVAKNIQYF.